The present TCR beta chain was sequenced within a study of TIL therapy for anti-PD-1-resistant metastatic lung cancer. Across the whole study: Tumors had a median PD-L1 proportion score of 4.5% to 7%. Study-wide points: After infusion, TIL clonotypes partly replaced peripheral T cells and declined over months.

Notes on this clone: Its antigen is currently unknown.

Time point meaning: pre-treatment sample, taken before nivolumab and TIL therapy. Patients were adults with stage 4 NSCLC. The libraries were made with immunoSEQ v3. Sequencing depth was some 2 million read pairs for survey level, about 5-6 million for deep. Libraries were prepared by immunoSEQ multiplex PCR; TCRdb keeps only in-frame clonotypes and omits some of them. The data show about 59,000 clones, with over 75% seen just once and about 2.7% held by the top ten. V was pared by 3 bases and J by 5 bases, with 7 bases of the junction left unmatched. CDR3 length: 14 amino acids. The germline V gene encodes CDR1 SGHNT and CDR2 YYREEE (reference sequence).

The sequence came from a person aged 25-80 years with non-small cell lung cancer. Sequencing was performed on blood, taken at baseline. The chain carries TRBV5-4 and TRBJ2-7, with 8 positions matching TRBD1. The CDR3 region is CASSWDDRGHEQYF. CDR3 sequence (DNA): TGTGCCAGCAGCTGGGACGACAGGGGCCACGAGCAGTACTTC.